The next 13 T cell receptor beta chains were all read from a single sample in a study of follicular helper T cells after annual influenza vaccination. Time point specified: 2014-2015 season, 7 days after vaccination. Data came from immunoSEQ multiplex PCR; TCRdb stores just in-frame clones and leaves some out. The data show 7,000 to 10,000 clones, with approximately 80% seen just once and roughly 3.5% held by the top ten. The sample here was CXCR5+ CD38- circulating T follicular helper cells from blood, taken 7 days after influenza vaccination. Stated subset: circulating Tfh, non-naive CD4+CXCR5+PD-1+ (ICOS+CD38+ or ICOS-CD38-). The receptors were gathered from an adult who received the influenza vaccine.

The CDR3 sequence is CASSTENYGYTF. CDR3 in DNA: TGTGCCAGCAGTACAGAGAACTATGGCTACACCTTC. The rearrangement links TRBV28 to TRBJ1-2; D remains ambiguous. The CDR3 consists of 12 residues. Germline values: CDR1 MDHEN, CDR2 SYDVKM. The V and J ends lost 5 bases and 2 bases respectively, with 6 bases between them.

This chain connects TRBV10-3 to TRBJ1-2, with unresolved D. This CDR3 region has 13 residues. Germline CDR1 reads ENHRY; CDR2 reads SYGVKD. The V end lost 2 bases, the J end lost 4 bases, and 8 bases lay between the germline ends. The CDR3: CAISEGQPYGYTF. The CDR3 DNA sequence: TGTGCCATCAGTGAGGGCCAGCCCTATGGCTACACCTTC.

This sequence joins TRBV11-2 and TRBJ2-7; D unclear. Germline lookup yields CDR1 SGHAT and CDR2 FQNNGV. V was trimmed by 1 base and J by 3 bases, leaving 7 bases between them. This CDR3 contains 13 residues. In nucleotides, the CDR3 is TGTGCCAGCAGCTTAGGCAGGATCTACGAGCAGTACTTC. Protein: CASSLGRIYEQYF.

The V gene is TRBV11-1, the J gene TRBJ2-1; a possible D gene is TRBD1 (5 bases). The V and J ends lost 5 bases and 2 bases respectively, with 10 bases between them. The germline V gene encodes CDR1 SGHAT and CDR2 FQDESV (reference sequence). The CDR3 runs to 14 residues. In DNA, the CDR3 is TGTGCCAGCAGCCCCCCAGGGACCTACAATGAGCAGTTCTTC. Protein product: CASSPPGTYNEQFF.

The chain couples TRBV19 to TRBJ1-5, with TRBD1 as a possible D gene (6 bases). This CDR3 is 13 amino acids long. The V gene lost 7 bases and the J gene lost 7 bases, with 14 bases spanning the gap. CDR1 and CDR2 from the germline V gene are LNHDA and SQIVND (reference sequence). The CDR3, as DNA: TGTGCCAGTACAGCCAGGGGAGGGCAGCCCCAGCATTTT. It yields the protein CASTARGGQPQHF.

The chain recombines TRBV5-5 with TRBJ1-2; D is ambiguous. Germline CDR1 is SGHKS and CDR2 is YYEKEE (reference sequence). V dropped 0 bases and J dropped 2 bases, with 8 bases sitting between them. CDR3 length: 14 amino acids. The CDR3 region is CASSLAQPNYGYTF. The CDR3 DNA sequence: TGTGCCAGCAGCTTGGCACAGCCAAACTATGGCTACACCTTC.

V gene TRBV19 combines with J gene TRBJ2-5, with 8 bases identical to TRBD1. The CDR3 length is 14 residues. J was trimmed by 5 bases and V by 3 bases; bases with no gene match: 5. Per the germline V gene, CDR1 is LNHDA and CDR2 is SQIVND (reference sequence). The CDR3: CASSMTGAGETQYF. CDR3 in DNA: TGTGCCAGTAGTATGACAGGGGCGGGGGAGACCCAGTACTTC.

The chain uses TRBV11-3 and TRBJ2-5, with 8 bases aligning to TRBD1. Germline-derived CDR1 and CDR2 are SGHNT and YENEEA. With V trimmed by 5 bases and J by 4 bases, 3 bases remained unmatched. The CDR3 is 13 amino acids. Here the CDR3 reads CASSRTGRETQYF. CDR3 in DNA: TGTGCCAGCAGCAGGACAGGGAGAGAGACCCAGTACTTC.

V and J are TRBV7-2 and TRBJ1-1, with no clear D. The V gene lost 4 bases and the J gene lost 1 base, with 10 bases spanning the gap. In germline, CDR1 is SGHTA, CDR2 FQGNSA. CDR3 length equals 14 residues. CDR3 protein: CASSSGAENTEAFF. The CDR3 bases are TGTGCCAGCAGCTCAGGTGCAGAGAACACTGAAGCTTTCTTT.

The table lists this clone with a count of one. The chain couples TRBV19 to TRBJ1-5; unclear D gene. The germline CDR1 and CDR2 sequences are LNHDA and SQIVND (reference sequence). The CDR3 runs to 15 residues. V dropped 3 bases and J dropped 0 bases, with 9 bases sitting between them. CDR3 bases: TGTGCCAGTAGTATTTCCCAATATAGCAATCAGCCCCAGCATTTT. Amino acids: CASSISQYSNQPQHF.

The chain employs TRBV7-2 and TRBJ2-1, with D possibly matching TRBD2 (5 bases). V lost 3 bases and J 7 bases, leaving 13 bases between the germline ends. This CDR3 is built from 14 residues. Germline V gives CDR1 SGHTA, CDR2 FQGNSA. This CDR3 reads CASSFTGNRNEQFF. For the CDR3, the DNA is TGTGCCAGCAGCTTTACGGGAAACCGAAATGAGCAGTTCTTC.

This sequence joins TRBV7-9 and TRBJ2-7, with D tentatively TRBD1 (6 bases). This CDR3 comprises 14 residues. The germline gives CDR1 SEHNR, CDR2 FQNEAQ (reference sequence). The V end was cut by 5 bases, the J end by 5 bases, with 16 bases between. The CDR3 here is CASSQRGSGHEQYF. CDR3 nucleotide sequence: TGTGCCAGCAGCCAAAGGGGGAGTGGACACGAGCAGTACTTC.

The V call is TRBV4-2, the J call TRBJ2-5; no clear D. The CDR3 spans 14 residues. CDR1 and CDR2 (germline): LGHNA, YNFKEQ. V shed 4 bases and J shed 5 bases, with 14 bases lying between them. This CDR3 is CASSPLKTQETQYF. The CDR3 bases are TGTGCCAGCAGCCCGCTTAAGACGCAGGAGACCCAGTACTTC.